These T cell receptor beta chains were read from a single sample in a study of human thymus T cells. Assay used: immunoSEQ multiplex PCR; TCRdb lists only in-frame clones, some missing. The sample holds some 130,000 clones, approximately 96% seen once. Sequenced material: thymus tissue. The source is a boy under three years old with a congenital heart defect but otherwise immunologically healthy. The CDR3 runs from the conserved cysteine through the conserved F or W. Fields, in order: CDR3 protein, CDR3 DNA, V gene, J gene, D gene, clone size. The D gene is left open where the match is weak. Expanded clones are given a class, and other clones once, few, many or no size at all.

CASSLDRGTQYF	TGTGCCAGCAGCTTAGATCGAGGTACGCAGTATTTT	TRBV11-2	TRBJ2-3	.	.
CASSFAGPGETQYF	TGTGCCAGCAGCTTCGCGGGGCCGGGGGAGACCCAGTACTTC	TRBV7-7	TRBJ2-5	.	.
CASRARLGIGSTDTQYF	TGTGCCAGCCGAGCCAGGCTCGGAATTGGTAGCACAGATACGCAGTATTTT	TRBV27	TRBJ2-3	.	.
CASSRLEGAKAQYF	TGTGCCAGCAGCCGCCTCGAGGGTGCGAAGGCGCAGTATTTT	TRBV14	TRBJ2-3	.	.
CAWSAPRGAINIQYF	TGTGCCTGGAGTGCCCCCCGGGGGGCCATTAACATTCAGTACTTC	TRBV30	TRBJ2-4	.	.
CASSSGGLGYGYTF	TGTGCCAGCAGCTCGGGGGGACTAGGCTATGGCTACACCTTC	TRBV11-2	TRBJ1-2	.	.
CASSLGLAGGGGELFF	TGTGCCAGCAGCTTAGGACTAGCGGGGGGTGGCGGGGAGCTGTTTTTT	TRBV7-2	TRBJ2-2	TRBD2	.
CASSPKRGGLVTGELFF	TGTGCCAGCAGCCCGAAGCGGGGGGGCTTGGTCACCGGGGAGCTGTTTTTT	TRBV14	TRBJ2-2	TRBD2	.
CAWGQGVSYEQYF	TGTGCCTGGGGTCAGGGGGTGTCCTACGAGCAGTACTTC	TRBV30	TRBJ2-7	TRBD1	.
CASSEALHGTGNHEQFF	TGTGCCAGCAGTGAAGCGCTTCACGGGACAGGGAATCATGAGCAGTTCTTC	TRBV6-1	TRBJ2-1	TRBD1	.
CASNRLGQGAGEQYF	TGTGCCAGCAACCGACTAGGACAGGGGGCCGGCGAGCAGTACTTC	TRBV6-1	TRBJ2-7	TRBD1	.
CASTGTGEDTQYF	TGTGCCAGCACAGGGACAGGGGAAGATACGCAGTATTTT	TRBV25-1	TRBJ2-3	TRBD1	.
CASSTGTGRGANVLTF	TGTGCCAGTAGTACCGGGACAGGGAGAGGGGCCAACGTCCTGACTTTC	TRBV19	TRBJ2-6	TRBD1	.
CASSHYAGLGSMGQFF	TGTGCCAGCAGCCATTACGCAGGCCTAGGATCTATGGGGCAGTTCTTC	TRBV11-2	TRBJ2-1	.	few
CASSGDSGTQNPQSQFF	TGTGCCAGCAGTGGGGACTCCGGGACCCAAAACCCACAGTCTCAGTTCTTC	TRBV25-1	TRBJ2-1	.	.
CASSPGAGEKLFF	TGTGCCAGTAGCCCGGGGGCGGGTGAAAAACTGTTTTTT	TRBV19	TRBJ1-4	.	.
CAISDHRSSGLSDTQYF	TGTGCCATCAGTGACCACCGAAGTAGCGGGTTATCAGATACGCAGTATTTT	TRBV10-3	TRBJ2-3	TRBD2	once
CASSEYGRPYEQYF	TGTGCCAGCAGTGAATACGGGAGACCCTACGAGCAGTACTTC	TRBV25-1	TRBJ2-7	.	.
CASSLVMGAFF	TGTGCCAGCAGCTTAGTCATGGGAGCTTTCTTT	TRBV7-9	TRBJ1-1	.	.
CASSRGTANEQYF	TGTGCCAGCAGTCGCGGAACGGCCAACGAGCAGTACTTC	TRBV28	TRBJ2-7	.	.
CASSPGARGLTVFRLTDTQYF	TGCGCCAGCAGCCCGGGGGCCCGGGGACTAACCGTTTTTAGGTTGACAGATACGCAGTATTTT	TRBV4-1	TRBJ2-3	.	.
CASSYGGASLDTQYF	TGTGCCAGCAGCTACGGCGGGGCTTCCCTAGATACGCAGTATTTT	TRBV5-4	TRBJ2-3	.	.
CASSETGDNSPLHF	TGTGCCAGCAGTGAGACAGGGGATAATTCACCCCTCCACTTT	TRBV2	TRBJ1-6	TRBD1	.
CASSSLLGYEQYF	TGTGCCAGCAGCTCTTTGTTGGGCTACGAGCAGTACTTC	TRBV5-4	TRBJ2-7	.	.
CASSDDRDRGREQYF	TGCGCCAGCAGCGACGACCGGGACAGGGGGCGCGAGCAGTACTTC	TRBV4-3	TRBJ2-7	TRBD1	.